The rows below give T cell receptor beta chains drawn from one sample of a study of cytomegalovirus exposure and HLA in healthy donors. Assay: immunoSEQ multiplex PCR; the TCRdb copy retains only in-frame clones and omits some. This table has over 75,000 clones, 84% appearing once. Sequencing was done on a sample of PBMCs. These receptors originate from a woman between 18 and 29 years old in good health and CMV-seropositive. Each CDR3 is given with its conserved first and last residue. The D gene is left open where the match is weak. Rows give clone size only sometimes, using once, few, many, or a class for an expanded clone.

v_call	j_call	clone_size	d_call	cdr3_aa	cdr3_nt
TRBV5-6	TRBJ2-2	.	TRBD2	CASSLRREYDGELFF	TGTGCCAGCAGCTTGAGGCGGGAGTACGACGGGGAGCTGTTTTTT
TRBV19	TRBJ2-1	.	TRBD2	CASSTDLASGSYNEQFF	TGTGCCAGTAGTACTGATTTGGCTAGCGGGAGCTACAATGAGCAGTTCTTC
TRBV4-2	TRBJ2-3	.	TRBD2	CASSQRTSGESTDTQYF	TGTGCCAGCAGCCAAAGAACTAGCGGGGAGAGCACAGATACGCAGTATTTT
TRBV19	TRBJ1-1	.	.	CASSIGPSGTEAFF	TGTGCCAGTAGTATAGGACCCTCGGGGACTGAAGCTTTCTTT
TRBV29-1	TRBJ2-1	.	.	CSVHGGDSYNEQFF	TGCAGCGTTCATGGCGGGGACTCCTACAATGAGCAGTTCTTC
TRBV5-1	TRBJ2-7	.	.	CASSLRTDSYEQYF	TGCGCCAGCAGCTTACGGACAGACTCCTACGAGCAGTACTTC
TRBV30	TRBJ2-5	.	.	CAWSRTLLKETQYF	TGTGCCTGGAGTAGAACTTTGCTAAAAGAGACCCAGTACTTC
TRBV7-3	TRBJ2-7	.	.	CASSLTGGHSEQYF	TGTGCCAGCAGCTTAACTGGGGGACACTCCGAGCAGTACTTC
TRBV2	TRBJ2-3	once	.	CASSEGNSYFTDTQYF	TGTGCCAGCAGTGAAGGCAACAGCTACTTCACAGATACGCAGTATTTT
TRBV30	TRBJ2-3	.	.	CAWSVGTEADTQYF	TGTGCCTGGAGTGTCGGGACTGAGGCAGATACGCAGTATTTT
TRBV10-3	TRBJ2-3	.	TRBD2	CAISPGTSWVTDTQYF	TGTGCCATCAGTCCCGGGACTAGCTGGGTCACAGATACGCAGTATTTT
TRBV9	TRBJ2-1	.	.	CASTERDWAYNEQFF	TGTGCCAGCACCGAACGGGACTGGGCCTACAATGAGCAGTTCTTC
TRBV11-2	TRBJ2-5	.	.	CASSLSEETQYF	TGTGCCAGCAGCTTGAGCGAAGAGACCCAGTACTTC
TRBV6-1	TRBJ1-6	.	TRBD1	CASSEPRQGVSYNSPLHF	TGTGCCAGCAGTGAGCCCCGACAGGGGGTCTCCTATAATTCACCCCTCCACTTT
TRBV2	TRBJ1-1	.	.	CASTYNTEAFF	TGTGCCAGCACTTATAACACTGAAGCTTTCTTT
TRBV5-4	TRBJ2-1	.	TRBD2	CASSYRRGGYNEQFF	TGTGCCAGCAGCTACCGCCGGGGGGGGTACAATGAGCAGTTCTTC
TRBV6-5	TRBJ2-7	.	TRBD1	CASSSRDSSYEQYF	TGTGCCAGCAGTTCTAGGGACAGCTCCTACGAGCAGTACTTC
TRBV6-1	TRBJ2-7	.	.	CASTAGWYYEQYF	TGTGCCAGCACCGCAGGGTGGTACTACGAGCAGTACTTC
TRBV19	TRBJ2-7	.	TRBD1	CATEDRGGGEQYF	TGTGCCACCGAAGACAGGGGAGGTGGCGAGCAGTACTTC
TRBV6-5	TRBJ1-5	.	.	CASSYNSNQPQHF	TGTGCCAGCAGCTATAATAGCAATCAGCCCCAGCATTTT
TRBV19	TRBJ2-4	.	.	CASSSGGLDIQYF	TGTGCCAGTAGTTCTGGAGGTCTAGACATTCAGTACTTC
TRBV5-5	TRBJ1-2	.	TRBD1	CASSLRVDRAHGYTF	TGTGCCAGCAGCTTGAGGGTGGACAGGGCACATGGCTACACCTTC
TRBV2	TRBJ2-1	.	.	CASSERAEQFF	TGTGCCAGCAGTGAACGAGCGGAGCAGTTCTTC
TRBV6-1	TRBJ2-1	few	TRBD2	CASALAGGRDEQFF	TGTGCCAGCGCACTAGCGGGAGGGCGGGATGAGCAGTTCTTC
TRBV10-1	TRBJ2-1	few	TRBD1	CASRESGGFEQFF	TGCGCCAGCCGGGAGTCAGGGGGCTTTGAGCAGTTCTTC
TRBV5-6	TRBJ2-3	.	TRBD2	CASTIAGRSTDTQYF	TGTGCCAGCACCATAGCGGGACGGAGCACAGATACGCAGTATTTT
TRBV6-1	TRBJ1-1	.	.	CASGAQGFTEAFF	TGTGCCAGTGGCGCGCAGGGATTCACTGAAGCTTTCTTT
TRBV6-4	TRBJ2-7	many	.	CASSDSADTYEQYF	TGTGCCAGCAGTGACTCGGCAGACACCTACGAGCAGTACTTC
TRBV4-1	TRBJ2-5	.	TRBD1	CASSNFGTDQETQYF	TGCGCCAGCAGCAACTTTGGGACAGATCAAGAGACCCAGTACTTC
TRBV5-1	TRBJ1-3	.	.	CASSLIGANSGNTIYF	TGCGCCAGCAGCTTGATTGGGGCGAACTCTGGAAACACCATATATTTT
TRBV27	TRBJ2-1	.	TRBD1	CASYWDSHNEQFF	TGTGCCAGCTACTGGGACAGCCACAATGAGCAGTTCTTC
TRBV9	TRBJ2-1	few	.	CASSESGSNEQFF	TGTGCCAGCAGCGAGTCAGGGTCCAATGAGCAGTTCTTC
TRBV6-1	TRBJ1-5	.	.	CASSELAGNNQPQHF	TGTGCCAGCAGTGAATTAGCAGGGAACAATCAGCCCCAGCATTTT
TRBV2	TRBJ2-7	.	.	CATSLEKGFDEQYF	TGTGCCACCTCCCTAGAGAAGGGGTTCGACGAGCAGTACTTC
TRBV5-1	TRBJ1-1	.	.	CASSLVTGTMNTEAFF	TGCGCCAGCAGCTTGGTTACAGGGACCATGAACACTGAAGCTTTCTTT
TRBV7-7	TRBJ2-2	once	.	CASSPGRADGELFF	TGTGCTAGCAGCCCAGGACGAGCGGACGGGGAGCTGTTTTTT
TRBV13	TRBJ2-1	.	.	CASSLGRDSYYNEQFF	TGTGCCAGCAGCCTAGGGCGGGACAGTTATTACAATGAGCAGTTCTTC
TRBV4-1	TRBJ2-7	.	TRBD1	CASSQVFRDRGLHEQYF	TGCGCCAGCAGCCAAGTCTTCCGGGACAGGGGCCTCCACGAGCAGTACTTC
TRBV7-2	TRBJ2-4	.	.	CASSLGGAKNIQYF	TGTGCCAGCAGCTTAGGCGGGGCCAAAAACATTCAGTACTTC
TRBV25-1	TRBJ2-2	.	TRBD2	CASSPQRGSTGELFF	TGTGCCAGCAGTCCTCAGCGGGGGAGCACCGGGGAGCTGTTTTTT
TRBV19	TRBJ2-1	.	.	CASRGVLSVDEQFF	TGTGCCAGTCGCGGGGTCTTATCAGTCGATGAGCAGTTCTTC
TRBV6-5	TRBJ2-3	.	.	CASSLVGKSTDTQYF	TGTGCCAGCAGTCTCGTCGGGAAGAGCACAGATACGCAGTATTTT
TRBV6-5	TRBJ2-7	.	TRBD1	CASLKGQGAYEQYF	TGTGCCAGCCTAAAGGGACAGGGGGCTTACGAGCAGTACTTC
TRBV5-6	TRBJ2-5	.	TRBD2	CASSPLSGRGETQYF	TGTGCCAGCAGCCCCCTTAGCGGGAGAGGAGAGACCCAGTACTTC
TRBV6-4	TRBJ2-1	.	.	CASSEVQGSYNEQFF	TGTGCCAGCAGTGAAGTACAGGGCTCCTACAATGAGCAGTTCTTC